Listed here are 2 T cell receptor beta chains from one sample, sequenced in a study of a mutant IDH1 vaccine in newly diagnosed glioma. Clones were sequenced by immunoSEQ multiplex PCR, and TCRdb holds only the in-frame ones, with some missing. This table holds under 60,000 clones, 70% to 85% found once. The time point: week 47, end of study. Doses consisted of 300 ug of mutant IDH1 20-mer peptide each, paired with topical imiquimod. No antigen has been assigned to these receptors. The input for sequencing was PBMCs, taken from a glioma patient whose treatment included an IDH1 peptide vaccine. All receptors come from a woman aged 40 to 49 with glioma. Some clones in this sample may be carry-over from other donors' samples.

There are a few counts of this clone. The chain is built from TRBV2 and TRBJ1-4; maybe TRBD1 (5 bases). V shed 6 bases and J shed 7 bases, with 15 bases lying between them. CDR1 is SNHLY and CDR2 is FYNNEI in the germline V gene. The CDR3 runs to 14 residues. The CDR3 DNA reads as TGTGCCAGCAGGGACACGGTCGCGAGTGAAAAACTGTTTTTT. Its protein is CASRDTVASEKLFF.

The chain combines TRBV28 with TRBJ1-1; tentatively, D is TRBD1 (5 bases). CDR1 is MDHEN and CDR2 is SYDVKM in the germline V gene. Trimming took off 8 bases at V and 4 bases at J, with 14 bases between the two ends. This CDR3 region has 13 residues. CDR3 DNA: TGTGCCAGCGATGGGGGTCTTCTCACTGAAGCTTTCTTT. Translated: CASDGGLLTEAFF. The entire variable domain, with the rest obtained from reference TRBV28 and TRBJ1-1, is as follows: DVKVTQSSRYLVKRTGEKVFLECVQDMDHENMFWYRQDPGLGLRLIYFSYDVKMKEKGDIPEGYSVSREKKERFSLILESASTNQTSMYLCASDGGLLTEAFFGQGTRLTVV.